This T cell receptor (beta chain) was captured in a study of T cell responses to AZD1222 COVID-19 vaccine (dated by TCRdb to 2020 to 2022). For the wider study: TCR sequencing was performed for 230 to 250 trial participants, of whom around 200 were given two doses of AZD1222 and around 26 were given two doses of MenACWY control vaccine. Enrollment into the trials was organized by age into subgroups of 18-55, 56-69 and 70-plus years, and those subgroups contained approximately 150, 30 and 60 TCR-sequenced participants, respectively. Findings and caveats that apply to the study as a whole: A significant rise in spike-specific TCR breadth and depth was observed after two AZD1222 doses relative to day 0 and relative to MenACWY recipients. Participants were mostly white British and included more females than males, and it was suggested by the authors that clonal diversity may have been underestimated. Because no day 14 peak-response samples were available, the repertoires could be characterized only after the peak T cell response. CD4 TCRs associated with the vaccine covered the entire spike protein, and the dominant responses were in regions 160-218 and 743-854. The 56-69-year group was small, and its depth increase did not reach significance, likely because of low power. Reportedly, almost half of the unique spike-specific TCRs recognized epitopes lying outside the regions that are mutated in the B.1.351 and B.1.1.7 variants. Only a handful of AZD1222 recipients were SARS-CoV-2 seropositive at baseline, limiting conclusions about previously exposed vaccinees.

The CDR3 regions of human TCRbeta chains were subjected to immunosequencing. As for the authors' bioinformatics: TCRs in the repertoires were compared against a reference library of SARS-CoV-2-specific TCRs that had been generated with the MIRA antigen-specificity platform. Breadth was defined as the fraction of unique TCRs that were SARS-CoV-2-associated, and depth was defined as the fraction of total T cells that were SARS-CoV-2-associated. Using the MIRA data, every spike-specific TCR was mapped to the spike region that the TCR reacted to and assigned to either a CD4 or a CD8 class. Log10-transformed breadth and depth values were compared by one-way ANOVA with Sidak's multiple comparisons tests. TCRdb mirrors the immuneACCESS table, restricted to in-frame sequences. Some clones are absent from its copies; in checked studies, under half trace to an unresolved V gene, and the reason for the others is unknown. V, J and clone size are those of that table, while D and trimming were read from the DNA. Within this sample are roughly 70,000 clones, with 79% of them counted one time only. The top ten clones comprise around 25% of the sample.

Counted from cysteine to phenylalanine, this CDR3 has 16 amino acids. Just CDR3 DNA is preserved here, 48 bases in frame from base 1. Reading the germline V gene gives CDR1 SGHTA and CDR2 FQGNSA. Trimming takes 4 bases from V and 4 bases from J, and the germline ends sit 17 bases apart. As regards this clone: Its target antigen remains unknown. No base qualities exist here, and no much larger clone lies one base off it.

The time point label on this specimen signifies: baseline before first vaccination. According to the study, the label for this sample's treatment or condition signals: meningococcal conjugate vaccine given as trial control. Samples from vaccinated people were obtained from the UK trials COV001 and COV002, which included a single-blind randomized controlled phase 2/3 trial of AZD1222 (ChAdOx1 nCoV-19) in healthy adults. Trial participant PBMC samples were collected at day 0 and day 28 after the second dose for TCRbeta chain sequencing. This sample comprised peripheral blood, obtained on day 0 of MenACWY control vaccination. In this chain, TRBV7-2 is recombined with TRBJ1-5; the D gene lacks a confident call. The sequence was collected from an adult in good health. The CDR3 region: CASSSLDARDNQPQHF. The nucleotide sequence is TGTGCCAGCAGCTCACTCGACGCCCGGGATAATCAGCCCCAGCATTTT.